This passage covers 23 T cell receptor beta chains from one sample sequenced in a study of T cell responses to AZD1222 COVID-19 vaccine. The protocol was immunoSEQ multiplex PCR, while the TCRdb copy is restricted to in-frame clones and leaves out a portion. The repertoire holds 200,000 or so clones, with about 94% as singletons. This sample comprised peripheral blood, obtained 28 days after the second AZD1222 dose. Receptor source: an adult who received the AZD1222 COVID-19 vaccine.

The chain links TRBV19 to TRBJ1-2; 9 nucleotides line up with TRBD1. The V gene end was trimmed by 4 bases and the J gene end by 4 bases; junction bases not matched to a gene: 4. The CDR3 runs to 14 residues. From germline, CDR1 is LNHDA and CDR2 SQIVND (reference sequence). CDR3 residues: CASSTSGQGYGYTF. As DNA, the CDR3 is TGTGCCAGTAGTACCTCGGGACAGGGCTATGGCTACACCTTC.

The chain has TRBV18 and TRBJ1-1; TRBD1 might be the D (6 bases). Germline V CDR1 and CDR2: KGHSH, LQKENI. This CDR3 region has 16 residues. Trimming took off 1 base at V and 3 bases at J, with 15 bases between the two ends. CDR3 protein: CASSPRTGGADTEAFF. CDR3 sequence (DNA): TGTGCCAGCTCACCACGCACGGGGGGCGCCGACACTGAAGCTTTCTTT.

The chain combines TRBV12-3 or TRBV12-4 with TRBJ1-2; D unresolved. Trimming took off 3 bases at V and 5 bases at J, with 7 bases between the two ends. The length of the CDR3 is 12 residues. DNA for the CDR3: TGTGCCAGCAGTTTGGCAGCTTATGGCTACACCTTC. As protein: CASSLAAYGYTF.

The gene calls are TRBV9 and TRBJ1-4, with TRBD1 matching 9 bases. The V segment lost 3 bases and the J segment 7 bases; nucleotides outside the gene matches: 13. Germline-derived CDR1 and CDR2 are SGDLS and YYNGEE. The CDR3 has 17 amino acids. In nucleotides, the CDR3 is TGTGCCAGCAGCGCTCGCCCCGTCGACAGGGGGGCTGAAAAACTGTTTTTT. It translates to CASSARPVDRGAEKLFF.

This clone was seen only a few times. The V and J genes are TRBV9 and TRBJ1-4, with 8 bases identical to TRBD1. V lost 2 bases and J lost 8; bases outside the gene matches: 8. CDR1 SGDLS and CDR2 YYNGEE come from the germline V gene. The CDR3 length is 15 residues. This chain's CDR3 is CASSVSGGKAEKLFF. For the CDR3, the DNA is TGTGCCAGCAGCGTCTCAGGGGGCAAGGCGGAAAAACTGTTTTTT.

This sequence joins TRBV5-5 and TRBJ1-4; a weak D match, TRBD1 (5 bases). The V gene lost 3 bases and the J gene lost 11 bases, with 17 bases spanning the gap. This CDR3 region has 14 residues. CDR1 is SGHKS and CDR2 is YYEKEE in the germline V gene (reference sequence). The CDR3 DNA reads TGTGCCAGCAGCTCAGGGTGGGAAATCGGGAAACTGTTTTTT. This sequence encodes CASSSGWEIGKLFF.

The CDR3 region is CASSLGTGLGEQYF. CDR3 coding DNA: TGTGCCAGTAGTCTCGGGACGGGGCTGGGGGAGCAGTACTTC. The V call is TRBV19, the J call TRBJ2-7; D possibly uses TRBD1 or TRBD2 (5 bases each). CDR1 is LNHDA, CDR2 SQIVND, per germline (reference sequence). The CDR3 has 14 residues. Trimming shortened V by 5 bases and J by 7 bases, and 18 bases separated the two germline ends.

The genes are TRBV4-1 and TRBJ1-2; D is possibly TRBD1 (5 bases). V was cut by 0 bases and J by 3 bases, with 14 bases left in between. Germline lookup yields CDR1 MGHRA and CDR2 YSYEKL. The CDR3 consists of 16 residues. The CDR3 DNA reads as TGCGCCAGCAGCCAAGATGGGACCCCTACCGACTATGGCTACACCTTC. It specifies CASSQDGTPTDYGYTF.

This sequence joins TRBV5-6 and TRBJ2-7, with D possibly being TRBD1 (6 bases). Germline V CDR1 and CDR2: SGHDT, YYEEEE. The CDR3 length is 14 residues. V was trimmed by 0 bases and J by 5 bases, leaving 12 bases between them. The CDR3 nucleotides read TGTGCCAGCAGCTTGGGGACAGCAAGCAACGAGCAGTACTTC. It is translated as CASSLGTASNEQYF.

The chain links TRBV7-2 to TRBJ1-4; 9 bases fit TRBD1. The CDR3 totals 19 residues. The V gene end was trimmed by 5 bases and the J gene end by 1 base; junction bases not matched to a gene: 14. Germline-derived CDR1 and CDR2 are SGHTA and FQGNSA. CDR3 sequence: CASSPKRPGQGLTNEKLFF. The DNA of the CDR3 is TGTGCCAGCAGCCCAAAGAGACCGGGACAGGGTCTAACTAATGAAAAACTGTTTTTT.

The chain recombines TRBV4-2 with TRBJ2-2, with TRBD2 as a possible D gene (5 bases). This CDR3 contains 15 residues. V lost 1 base, J lost 3 bases, and 9 bases lay in between. Germline-derived CDR1 and CDR2 are LGHNA and YNFKEQ. The CDR3 region is CASSQALGDTGELFF. The DNA of the CDR3 is TGTGCCAGCAGCCAAGCCCTCGGGGACACCGGGGAGCTGTTTTTT.

This sequence joins TRBV6-1 and TRBJ1-5; 8 bases are a match to TRBD1. Trimming took 4 bases from V and 1 from J; bases not matched to a gene: 6. Germline lookup yields CDR1 MNHNS and CDR2 SASEGT. The CDR3 totals 16 residues. The CDR3 DNA reads as TGTGCCAGCAGTGGACAGGGGCCGGGGAGCAATCAGCCCCAGCATTTT. Protein: CASSGQGPGSNQPQHF.

V is TRBV7-9 and J is TRBJ2-5, with 7 positions matching TRBD1. CDR3 size: 16 residues. CDR1 SEHNR and CDR2 FQNEAQ come from the germline V gene (reference sequence). The junction had 11 bases not matched to a gene; V was cut back by 2 bases and J by 5 bases. This CDR3 reads CASSLPGQVRTETQYF. CDR3 bases: TGTGCCAGCAGCTTACCTGGACAGGTGCGGACGGAGACCCAGTACTTC.

Here the CDR3 reads CASSLAPNRGGGYTF. The CDR3 DNA follows: TGTGCCAGCAGCTTAGCCCCAAACAGGGGAGGTGGCTACACCTTC. The chain couples TRBV7-8 to TRBJ1-2, with 7 bases identical to TRBD1. V dropped 0 bases and J dropped 7; count of bases not matched to a gene: 8. The germline gives CDR1 SGHVS, CDR2 FQNEAQ. The CDR3 spans 15 residues.

This clone was seen once. The CDR3 loop is CASSLLGGTEAFF. The CDR3 DNA reads as TGTGCCAGCAGTTTATTAGGGGGCACTGAAGCTTTCTTT. The chain links TRBV28 to TRBJ1-1; TRBD1 might be the D (6 bases). The CDR3 spans 13 residues. With 1 base removed from V and 4 bases from J, the gap between germline ends came to 7 bases. Germline CDR1 reads MDHEN; CDR2 reads SYDVKM.

The gene calls are TRBV27 and TRBJ2-1; D ambiguous. The CDR3 loop spans 13 amino acids. Germline V gene sequence: CDR1 MNHEY, CDR2 SMNVEV (reference sequence). Trimming left V 9 bases short and J 3 bases short, with 12 bases between. The DNA for the CDR3 is TGTGCCAGTTGGGGTATATACTACAATGAGCAGTTCTTC. Protein product: CASWGIYYNEQFF.

This chain uses TRBV18 with TRBJ1-1; 7 bases are shared with TRBD1. The V segment lost 0 bases and the J segment 1 base; nucleotides outside the gene matches: 2. This CDR3 is built from 15 residues. Looked up from germline, CDR1 is KGHSH and CDR2 is LQKENI. The CDR3 sequence is CASSPPGTANTEAFF. The CDR3 DNA reads as TGTGCCAGCTCACCACCGGGGACAGCGAACACTGAAGCTTTCTTT.

This clone has just one count. This chain links TRBV6-4 with TRBJ2-7, with 9 positions matching TRBD1. The germline V gene encodes CDR1 MRHNA and CDR2 SNTAGT. V gave up 10 bases and J gave up 3 bases; unmatched junction bases: 7. The CDR3 length is 13 residues. CDR3 sequence reads: CATSRQGGYEQYF. For the CDR3, the DNA is TGTGCCACCTCTAGACAGGGGGGCTACGAGCAGTACTTC.

This rearrangement joins TRBV3-1 (or the pseudogene TRBV3-2) to TRBJ2-4; D is possibly TRBD1 (6 bases). Between the trimmed V and J ends, which lost 6 bases and 4 bases, there was a span of 16 bases. This CDR3 is 15 amino acids long. Germline V gene lookup returns CDR1 LGHDT and CDR2 YNNKEL (reference sequence). The CDR3 reads CASSLRGTEKNIQYF. The CDR3 region has the DNA TGTGCCAGCAGTCTTAGGGGGACGGAGAAAAACATTCAGTACTTC.

The gene calls are TRBV28 and TRBJ1-2, with 12 bases that match TRBD1. The ends lost 4 bases at V and 7 bases at J; junction bases unmatched: 13. Germline V gene lookup returns CDR1 MDHEN and CDR2 SYDVKM. This CDR3 region has 17 residues. The CDR3 coding sequence is TGTGCCAGCAGTTCCGGAGCTGGGACAGGGGGCGCTCGTGGCTACACCTTC. Translating it yields CASSSGAGTGGARGYTF.

The V call is TRBV6-5, the J call TRBJ1-1; 8 bases align to TRBD1. V shed 8 bases and J 4 bases; nucleotides not matched to a gene: 12. Germline-derived CDR1 and CDR2 are MNHEY and SVGAGI. CDR3 length: 15 amino acids. This CDR3 is CASLPRGDRGTEAFF. Written as DNA, the CDR3 is TGTGCCAGCTTACCCCGGGGCGACAGGGGCACTGAAGCTTTCTTT.

The V and J genes are TRBV5-6 and TRBJ1-2, with D possibly being TRBD1 (5 bases). In germline, CDR1 is SGHDT, CDR2 YYEEEE. The CDR3 loop spans 14 amino acids. Trimming shortened V by 2 bases and J by 3 bases, and 11 bases separated the two germline ends. For the CDR3, the DNA is TGTGCCAGCAGCTTCAGACAGCAGGACTATGGCTACACCTTC. It specifies CASSFRQQDYGYTF.

This chain uses TRBV11-3 with TRBJ2-2, with 7 nucleotides matching TRBD2. Germline V lookup: CDR1 SGHNT, CDR2 YENEEA. V dropped 4 bases and J dropped 6; count of bases not matched to a gene: 5. The CDR3 spans 14 residues. CDR3 in amino acids: CASSSWGGAGELFF. CDR3 DNA sequence: TGTGCCAGCAGCTCCTGGGGGGGAGCCGGGGAGCTGTTTTTT.